This T cell receptor beta chain was observed in a study of cytomegalovirus exposure and HLA in healthy donors. General study results and limits: In a later analysis, specific HLA alleles were associated with 16,000 or so TCR beta sequences at a 0.05 false discovery rate.

13 Jbeta primers and 60 Vbeta primers were used for the PCR. Profiling relied on immunoSEQ multiplex PCR, and the TCRdb table lists in-frame clones only, not all of them. The table records 65,000 to 95,000 clones, around 76% of them present only once. Concerning this clone itself: Its antigen is unknown.

The TCR sequence derives from a male donor in good health and CMV-seropositive. Sequencing was done on a sample of PBMCs.

In DNA, the CDR3 is TGTGCCAGCAGCCTGGCCGGGACTACACAAGAGACCCAGTACTTC. Protein product: CASSLAGTTQETQYF. The J gene is TRBJ2-5, the V gene TRBV13; 7 nucleotides line up with TRBD2. J lost 2 bases, V lost 5 bases, and 8 bases had no gene match. CDR3 size: 15 residues. The germline gives CDR1 PRHDT, CDR2 FYEKMQ (reference sequence).